Detailed here is one TCR beta chain. How the authors handled the data: Amplification of reference gene primers provided the estimated nucleated cell counts. Measured with immunoSEQ multiplex PCR; TCRdb has only the in-frame clones, and not every one. D and trimming come from the DNA, and the V and J calls and clone size come from that table. Of roughly 73,000 clones in the sample, around 90% were seen once. This specimen comes from a study of blood T cell repertoires in COVID-19. For the study at large: Researchers got acute and convalescent COVID-19 samples from the United States, Italy and Spain. PBMCs, B-cell-depleted T cells, or T cells provided the cDNA or gDNA that made up the material.

Looked up from germline, CDR1 is MNHNS and CDR2 is SASEGT. Trimming pared 4 bases from V and 0 bases from J, leaving 7 bases between. CDR3 length equals 14 residues. Sequencing was done on a sample of peripheral blood. The rearrangement links TRBV6-1 to TRBJ1-3; D is uncertain. The receptor was derived from a woman aged 80 or older with active or convalescent COVID-19. The CDR3, as DNA: TGTGCCAGCAGTGCAGCCTACTCTGGAAACACCATATATTTT. Its protein is CASSAAYSGNTIYF.